These T cell receptor beta chains were read from a single sample in a study of shared clonotypes between healthy human individuals. Sequencing was performed with immunoSEQ multiplex PCR; in TCRdb, only in-frame clones are kept and a portion is missing. Of 450,000 to 500,000 clones in the sample, 70% to 85% were seen once. Sequenced input: PBMCs. The receptor source for this set is a woman aged 35 to 49 in good health. Some clones in this sample may be carry-over from other donors' samples. Each CDR3 is given with its conserved first and last residue. The D gene is left open where the match is weak. Clone size, where shown, is once, few, many, or a class for clones that have expanded.

>once|TRBD2|TRBV10-3|TRBJ2-5
TGTGCCATCAGTGAGGGCCTAGCGGGAGTAGAGACCCAGTACTTC
CAISEGLAGVETQYF
>NA|NA|TRBV7-9|TRBJ2-7
TGTGCCAGCAGCTTAGCATCAGGGCCCTACGAGCAGTACTTC
CASSLASGPYEQYF
>NA|NA|TRBV10-1|TRBJ2-5
TGCGCCAGCAGTGATCAGCTCGCGGGCCAAGAGACCCAGTACTTC
CASSDQLAGQETQYF
>NA|TRBD1|TRBV6-6|TRBJ1-2
TGTGCCAGCAGCCCCGACAGGGCCTATGGCTACACCTTC
CASSPDRAYGYTF
>NA|NA|TRBV5-1|TRBJ2-3
TGCGCCAGCAGATTAGATGGGAGGTCAACAGATACGCAGTATTTT
CASRLDGRSTDTQYF
>NA|TRBD2|TRBV19|TRBJ2-2
TGTGCCAGTAGTGTACAACTAGCGGGGAAAACCGGGGAGCTGTTTTTT
CASSVQLAGKTGELFF
>NA|NA|TRBV7-9|TRBJ1-2
TGTGCCAGCAGCTTAGTGGGGGCGCATGGCTACACCTTC
CASSLVGAHGYTF
>NA|TRBD2|TRBV11-3|TRBJ2-3
TGTGCCAGCAGCTTAGCCACGACGACTAGCGGTACAGATACGCAGTATTTT
CASSLATTTSGTDTQYF
>once|TRBD1|TRBV29-1|TRBJ2-3
TGCAGCGCCACAGGGGGCGGGGGAGATACGCAGTATTTT
CSATGGGGDTQYF
>NA|NA|TRBV5-4|TRBJ2-3
TGTGCCAGCAGACAAGGGTTCGCCAGGAACCTCACAGATACGCAGTATTTT
CASRQGFARNLTDTQYF
>NA|TRBD2|TRBV5-1|TRBJ2-5
TGCGCCAGCAGCTTCGGACTAGCGGGAGACTTGGGGGAGACCCAGTACTTC
CASSFGLAGDLGETQYF
>NA|TRBD1|TRBV28|TRBJ2-2
TGTGCCAGCAGTGGCGCAGGGGGCGACACCGGGGAGCTGTTTTTT
CASSGAGGDTGELFF
>NA|NA|TRBV11-2|TRBJ1-5
TGTGCCAGCAGCGGGGATGGTTCCAATCAGCCCCAGCATTTT
CASSGDGSNQPQHF
>NA|TRBD2|TRBV15|TRBJ2-7
TGTGCCACCAGCAAAGGGACTAGCGGGGGCCAGGGGGAGCAGTACTTC
CATSKGTSGGQGEQYF
>NA|TRBD2|TRBV7-9|TRBJ2-1
TGTGCCAGCAGCTTAGTTCTAGCGGGAGGTGAGCAGTTCTTC
CASSLVLAGGEQFF
>once|TRBD2|TRBV29-1|TRBJ2-1
TGCAGCGTTGAATCGGTGGTTAGCGGGAGGATGCGGCAGTTCTTC
CSVESVVSGRMRQFF
>once|TRBD2|TRBV11-2|TRBJ2-7
TGTGCCACCCGTGGGGCTAGCGGACCCTACGAGCAGTACTTC
CATRGASGPYEQYF
>NA|TRBD1|TRBV19|TRBJ1-5
TGTGCCAGTAGTATAGATCGGACAGGGCCAGGTAGCAATCAGCCCCAGCATTTT
CASSIDRTGPGSNQPQHF
>few|NA|TRBV15|TRBJ2-7
TGTGCCACCAGCAGAATGGGTAGCTCCTACGAGCAGTACTTC
CATSRMGSSYEQYF
>NA|TRBD2|TRBV5-1|TRBJ2-1
TGCGCCAGCAGCCTGACCGGGACTAGCGGCAATGAGCAGTTCTTC
CASSLTGTSGNEQFF
>NA|TRBD2|TRBV27|TRBJ2-1
TGTGCCAGCAGTCCGGGGACTAGCGGGAGAAATGAGCAGTTCTTC
CASSPGTSGRNEQFF
>NA|NA|TRBV10-3|TRBJ2-7
TGTGCCATCAGTGAGGGGTTGGGGTACGAGCAGTACTTC
CAISEGLGYEQYF
>NA|NA|TRBV19|TRBJ1-5
TGTGCCAGTAGTACAGGGCAGGGTCGTCAGCCCCAGCATTTT
CASSTGQGRQPQHF
>NA|NA|TRBV7-3|TRBJ2-3
TGTGCCAGCAGCTTAACTGGCCGAGATACGCAGTATTTT
CASSLTGRDTQYF
>NA|TRBD2|TRBV9|TRBJ2-5
TGTGCCAGCAGCGAAGGACTAGCGGGAGGGGGTAGGCAAGAGACCCAGTACTTC
CASSEGLAGGGRQETQYF
>NA|TRBD1|TRBV5-4|TRBJ2-7
TGTGCCAGCAGCGAAGGGGACAGACCCTACGAGCAGTACTTC
CASSEGDRPYEQYF
>NA|NA|TRBV6-1|TRBJ2-1
TGTGCCAGCAGCGCTACAGTGGCCCGTGAGCAGTTCTTC
CASSATVAREQFF
>NA|NA|TRBV27|TRBJ1-5
TGTGCCAGCAGTTTAAACGGGGCCCGAGGCAATCAGCCCCAGCATTTT
CASSLNGARGNQPQHF
>NA|NA|TRBV18|TRBJ2-7
TGTGCCAGCTCACCGTACACCGGGACGCCAAGCTCCTACGAGCAGTACTTC
CASSPYTGTPSSYEQYF
>NA|TRBD2|TRBV5-5|TRBJ2-3
TGTGCCAGCAGCTTCCCTCGACTAGCGGGAGCTGTAGATACGCAGTATTTT
CASSFPRLAGAVDTQYF
>NA|TRBD2|TRBV5-4|TRBJ2-1
TGTGCCAGCAGCTTGGATCTAGCGGACTCCTACAATGAGCAGTTCTTC
CASSLDLADSYNEQFF
>NA|NA|TRBV7-9|TRBJ1-5
TGTGCCAGCAGCCACGAGAGCAATCAGCCCCAGCATTTT
CASSHESNQPQHF
>NA|TRBD1|TRBV10-1|TRBJ2-3
TGCGCCAGCACCCCCTACAGGGGCATCTTTACCGATACGCAGTATTTT
CASTPYRGIFTDTQYF
>NA|NA|TRBV5-1|TRBJ2-5
TGCGCCAGCAGCTCTCAAGAGACCCAGTACTTC
CASSSQETQYF
>NA|NA|TRBV27|TRBJ2-4
TGTGCCACCCATCTATTTGGGAGTAACAACATTCAGTACTTC
CATHLFGSNNIQYF
>NA|NA|TRBV6-1|TRBJ2-7
TGTGCCAGCAGTGCCCCGAGGGCAGGGGGGACCTACGAGCAGTACTTC
CASSAPRAGGTYEQYF
>NA|NA|TRBV28|TRBJ1-2
TGTGCCAGCAGTTTCCGGGGGGACTATGGCTACACCTTC
CASSFRGDYGYTF
>NA|TRBD2|TRBV11-3|TRBJ2-1
TGTGCCAGCAGTTTAGGGCCCGGACTAGCGGACTCCTACAATGAGCAGTTCTTC
CASSLGPGLADSYNEQFF
>NA|NA|TRBV9|TRBJ2-5
TGTGCCAGCAGCGTAGAACTGCAGGGAGGTGGGGAGACCCAGTACTTC
CASSVELQGGGETQYF
>NA|NA|TRBV23-1|TRBJ2-1
TGCGCCAGCAGTCAATCCCAGATTTACAATGAGCAGTTCTTC
CASSQSQIYNEQFF
>NA|TRBD1|TRBV9|TRBJ1-4
TGTGCCAGCAGCGTCCGGACAGGGGAGAATGAAAAACTGTTTTTT
CASSVRTGENEKLFF
>NA|NA|TRBV7-9|TRBJ2-7
TGTGCCAGCAGCCCCTGGACAGTCGTGACCGCCTTATCCTACGAGCAGTACTTC
CASSPWTVVTALSYEQYF
>NA|NA|TRBV7-9|TRBJ2-2
TGTGCCAGCAGCTTATGGGGCTCGAGCACCGGGGAGCTGTTTTTT
CASSLWGSSTGELFF
>once|NA|TRBV20-1|TRBJ1-4
TGCAGTGCGGACCTGGGGGGAAAACTGTTTTTT
CSADLGGKLFF
>NA|NA|TRBV5-6|TRBJ2-7
TGTGCCAGCAGCTTGGGCCCCCTGGACGAGCAGTACTTC
CASSLGPLDEQYF
>once|NA|TRBV18|TRBJ1-4
TGTGCCAGCTCATCAATAAGCGGCAGGGCTACAACTAATGAAAAACTGTTTTTT
CASSSISGRATTNEKLFF
>NA|NA|TRBV11-3|TRBJ2-3
TGTGCCAGCAGCGCGACTTCCGGTACGCAGTATTTT
CASSATSGTQYF
>NA|TRBD1|TRBV19|TRBJ1-1
TGTGCCAGTAGTATAGATCGAGCGGGACAGGGGGCGGCTTTCTTT
CASSIDRAGQGAAFF
>NA|NA|TRBV4-1|TRBJ1-4
TGCGCCAGCAGCCAAGTCTTATTACGACAGGCGGTTGAAAAACTGTTTTTT
CASSQVLLRQAVEKLFF
>NA|TRBD2|TRBV11-1|TRBJ2-3
TGTGCCAGCAGCAACCTAGCGGGCACAGATACGCAGTATTTT
CASSNLAGTDTQYF
>NA|NA|TRBV2|TRBJ2-2
TGTGCCAGCAGTGATCAGAACACCGGGGAGCTGTTTTTT
CASSDQNTGELFF
>many|NA|TRBV6-1|TRBJ1-2
TGTGCCAGCAGTGAAGTCAGAGGGGTTGGCTACACCTTC
CASSEVRGVGYTF